This T cell receptor beta chain was observed in a study of OX40 agonist ivuxolimab in advanced cancers. Across the whole study: Patients received ivuxolimab, an intravenous treatment, every 2 weeks at 0.01 to 10 mg/kg.

About this clone itself: Its antigen is unknown.

The data were produced by immunoSEQ multiplex PCR, yet TCRdb's version contains in-frame clones alone and is incomplete. This table has under 25,000 clones, around 79% appearing once. The trim removed 6 bases at V and 3 bases at J, leaving 7 bases unmatched. The CDR3 totals 15 residues. The V gene's germline CDR1 is LNHDA and CDR2 SQIVND (reference sequence). The study, taken as a whole, reports: Individuals who were partial responders at 0.1-3.0 mg/kg had clonal expansion that ranked among the lowest. Averaging showed that CD8+ T cells had more expanded clones than CD4+ did.

The chain is built from TRBV19 and TRBJ2-3, with 9 bases that match TRBD2. Sample: CD4+ or CD8+ T cells sorted from blood, taken in a trial of the OX40 agonist ivuxolimab. The sequence was obtained from an adult with an advanced solid tumor such as melanoma, head and neck, liver or kidney cancer. The CDR3: CASRPSGDPTDTQYF. CDR3 nucleotide sequence: TGTGCCAGTAGACCTAGCGGGGACCCTACAGATACGCAGTATTTT.